Listed below are T cell receptor beta chains from one sample, sequenced in a study of cytomegalovirus exposure and HLA in healthy donors. The assay was immunoSEQ multiplex PCR, and TCRdb's table has in-frame clones only and misses some. The data hold roughly 180,000 clones, with 77% observed a single time. Sequencing used PBMCs. The receptors shown here come from a woman aged 60-75 years in good health and CMV-seropositive. Each CDR3 is given with its conserved first and last residue. Fields, in order: CDR3 DNA, CDR3 protein, clone size, V gene, D gene, J gene. D genes are given only for firm matches. Some rows mark clone size as missing; the rest say once, few, many or name a class of expanded clone.

cdr3_nt: TGTGCCAGCATCCTAGCGGGAGCAGCGGATACGCAGTATTTT
cdr3_aa: CASILAGAADTQYF
clone_size: -
v_call: TRBV6-1
d_call: TRBD2
j_call: TRBJ2-3

cdr3_nt: TGTGCCAGTAGAGGACAGGCGAGCCAAGAGCTGTTTTTT
cdr3_aa: CASRGQASQELFF
clone_size: once
v_call: TRBV19
d_call: TRBD1
j_call: TRBJ2-2

cdr3_nt: TGCGCCAGCAGTCAAGAAGAAAGGGGGAACACTGAAGCTTTCTTT
cdr3_aa: CASSQEERGNTEAFF
clone_size: few
v_call: TRBV23-1
d_call: -
j_call: TRBJ1-1

cdr3_nt: TGTGCCAGTAGTATTTTCGGGGGCTTTGGACAGGGGGCCACTGAAGCTTTCTTT
cdr3_aa: CASSIFGGFGQGATEAFF
clone_size: -
v_call: TRBV19
d_call: TRBD1
j_call: TRBJ1-1

cdr3_nt: TGTGCCAGTAGTAGATCCGGGACTAGCGGCCAAGAGGCCCAGTACTTC
cdr3_aa: CASSRSGTSGQEAQYF
clone_size: -
v_call: TRBV19
d_call: TRBD2
j_call: TRBJ2-5

cdr3_nt: TGTGCCAGCAGTGCCAATCAACTAGCGGGAGGGCGGAATGAGCAGTTCTTC
cdr3_aa: CASSANQLAGGRNEQFF
clone_size: -
v_call: TRBV6-4
d_call: TRBD2
j_call: TRBJ2-1

cdr3_nt: TGCGCCAGCAGCGAGGACAGGGGGCTCACTGAAGCTTTCTTT
cdr3_aa: CASSEDRGLTEAFF
clone_size: -
v_call: TRBV5-1
d_call: TRBD1
j_call: TRBJ1-1

cdr3_nt: TGTGCCAGTAGGGACAGGGGATGGGACACTGAAGCTTTCTTT
cdr3_aa: CASRDRGWDTEAFF
clone_size: -
v_call: TRBV19
d_call: TRBD1
j_call: TRBJ1-1

cdr3_nt: TGTGCCAGCAGCCCCGGAATCCTACACGGGACTCGCCACAGCTCCTACAATGAGCAGTTCTTC
cdr3_aa: CASSPGILHGTRHSSYNEQFF
clone_size: -
v_call: TRBV27
d_call: -
j_call: TRBJ2-1

cdr3_nt: TGTGCCAGCAGCCCCCCCGGGGTAGCTAGACGAGCAGATACGCAGTATTTT
cdr3_aa: CASSPPGVARRADTQYF
clone_size: -
v_call: TRBV9
d_call: -
j_call: TRBJ2-3

cdr3_nt: TGTGCCTGGAGTGTGCATAGCGGGAGGCTCGAGCAGTACTTC
cdr3_aa: CAWSVHSGRLEQYF
clone_size: -
v_call: TRBV30
d_call: TRBD2
j_call: TRBJ2-7

cdr3_nt: TGTGCCACCAGCAGAACTCAAGGCGCAGTGCGGCTGTTTTTT
cdr3_aa: CATSRTQGAVRLFF
clone_size: -
v_call: TRBV15
d_call: -
j_call: TRBJ1-4

cdr3_nt: TGTGCCAGTAGTATAAGCGGTAGCTCCTACAATGAGCAGTTCTTC
cdr3_aa: CASSISGSSYNEQFF
clone_size: -
v_call: TRBV19
d_call: -
j_call: TRBJ2-1

cdr3_nt: TGTGCCAGCAGCGCAGCCCCTAGCGCGGAGACCCAGTACTTC
cdr3_aa: CASSAAPSAETQYF
clone_size: -
v_call: TRBV11-3
d_call: -
j_call: TRBJ2-5

cdr3_nt: TGTGCCAGCAGGCCACAGGGGGCAGGAGAGACCCAGTACTTC
cdr3_aa: CASRPQGAGETQYF
clone_size: few
v_call: TRBV2
d_call: TRBD1
j_call: TRBJ2-5

cdr3_nt: TGTGCCAGCAGCTTGGCGGGTCTTAGGGGCTACACCTTC
cdr3_aa: CASSLAGLRGYTF
clone_size: -
v_call: TRBV5-5
d_call: -
j_call: TRBJ1-2

cdr3_nt: TGTGCCAGTAGTCGTAACACGGACAGGGGGTTCGGAGATACGCAGTATTTT
cdr3_aa: CASSRNTDRGFGDTQYF
clone_size: -
v_call: TRBV19
d_call: TRBD1
j_call: TRBJ2-3

cdr3_nt: TGCGCCAGCAGCCAAGATACGGCCTACGAGCAGTACTTC
cdr3_aa: CASSQDTAYEQYF
clone_size: -
v_call: TRBV4-1
d_call: -
j_call: TRBJ2-7

cdr3_nt: TGTGCCAGCAGCTCCAACGAAAGGGGAGAGACCCAGTACTTC
cdr3_aa: CASSSNERGETQYF
clone_size: -
v_call: TRBV6-5
d_call: -
j_call: TRBJ2-5

cdr3_nt: TGCGCCAGCAGCTCCCCAGCGGGGGGCCCAGATACGCAGTATTTT
cdr3_aa: CASSSPAGGPDTQYF
clone_size: -
v_call: TRBV5-1
d_call: TRBD2
j_call: TRBJ2-3

cdr3_nt: TGTGCCAGCAGCCCCGGAGGGTACGAGCAGTACTTC
cdr3_aa: CASSPGGYEQYF
clone_size: -
v_call: TRBV7-2
d_call: -
j_call: TRBJ2-7

cdr3_nt: TGTGCCAGCGGGGGGGCCCGGAACAGTCAGTACTTC
cdr3_aa: CASGGARNSQYF
clone_size: once
v_call: TRBV19
d_call: TRBD2
j_call: TRBJ2-4

cdr3_nt: TGTGCCAGCAGTCCCGACAGGACCTACGAGCAGTACTTC
cdr3_aa: CASSPDRTYEQYF
clone_size: -
v_call: TRBV7-3
d_call: -
j_call: TRBJ2-7

cdr3_nt: TGTGCCAGCAGTGACCAACGGACTAGCGGGATTTCCTACGAGCAGTACTTC
cdr3_aa: CASSDQRTSGISYEQYF
clone_size: few
v_call: TRBV25-1
d_call: TRBD2
j_call: TRBJ2-7

cdr3_nt: TGTGCCTGGAGTAAGTCTCGCTCCTACGAGCAGTACTTC
cdr3_aa: CAWSKSRSYEQYF
clone_size: -
v_call: TRBV30
d_call: -
j_call: TRBJ2-7

cdr3_nt: TGTGCCAGCAGGAAACAGGGCCCCGAGACCCAGTACTTC
cdr3_aa: CASRKQGPETQYF
clone_size: -
v_call: TRBV6-1
d_call: -
j_call: TRBJ2-5

cdr3_nt: TGTGCCAGCAGCTCCGAGGCAGGGTTAAATGAAAAACTGTTTTTT
cdr3_aa: CASSSEAGLNEKLFF
clone_size: -
v_call: TRBV5-6
d_call: -
j_call: TRBJ1-4

cdr3_nt: TGTGCCAGCAGCTTAGAACAGGGGGGCAATTCACCCCTCCACTTT
cdr3_aa: CASSLEQGGNSPLHF
clone_size: -
v_call: TRBV7-6
d_call: TRBD1
j_call: TRBJ1-6

cdr3_nt: TGTGCCAGCAGCTTTTTGGGGCAGGGGAACGGTGGCTACACCTTC
cdr3_aa: CASSFLGQGNGGYTF
clone_size: -
v_call: TRBV5-6
d_call: -
j_call: TRBJ1-2

cdr3_nt: TGTGCCAGCAGTTTAGGGCGGGGAGGCGGGGAGCTGTTTTTT
cdr3_aa: CASSLGRGGGELFF
clone_size: once
v_call: TRBV27
d_call: -
j_call: TRBJ2-2

cdr3_nt: TGCGCCAGCAGTCGGACTAGCGGGGGGGTCATCTCCTACGAGCAGTACTTC
cdr3_aa: CASSRTSGGVISYEQYF
clone_size: few
v_call: TRBV5-1
d_call: TRBD2
j_call: TRBJ2-7

cdr3_nt: TGTGCCTGGAGTGTAGGGGTCGGGGGAAGGGGCCAAGAGACCCAGTACTTC
cdr3_aa: CAWSVGVGGRGQETQYF
clone_size: once
v_call: TRBV30
d_call: -
j_call: TRBJ2-5

cdr3_nt: TGTGCCAGCAGCCAAGTCGGCCCATCGGGGACCCAGTACTTC
cdr3_aa: CASSQVGPSGTQYF
clone_size: -
v_call: TRBV14
d_call: -
j_call: TRBJ2-5

cdr3_nt: TGTGCCAGCAGCCAGGCTTGGGGAGCCGGGGAGCTGTTTTTT
cdr3_aa: CASSQAWGAGELFF
clone_size: -
v_call: TRBV14
d_call: -
j_call: TRBJ2-2

cdr3_nt: TGCGCCAGCAGCTTACAGGGATGGAATTCACCCCTCCACTTT
cdr3_aa: CASSLQGWNSPLHF
clone_size: -
v_call: TRBV5-1
d_call: -
j_call: TRBJ1-6

cdr3_nt: TGTGCCAGTAGAACAGGGGGAGGGAGCAATCAGCCCCAGCATTTT
cdr3_aa: CASRTGGGSNQPQHF
clone_size: -
v_call: TRBV19
d_call: TRBD1
j_call: TRBJ1-5

cdr3_nt: TGTGCCAGTAGACAGGGGGGAGGGCTGAACACTGAAGCTTTCTTT
cdr3_aa: CASRQGGGLNTEAFF
clone_size: -
v_call: TRBV19
d_call: TRBD1
j_call: TRBJ1-1

cdr3_nt: TGTGCCAGCAGGCCGGGACAGGTCAATCAGCCCCAGCATTTT
cdr3_aa: CASRPGQVNQPQHF
clone_size: -
v_call: TRBV27
d_call: TRBD1
j_call: TRBJ1-5

cdr3_nt: TGTGCCATCAGCCTGACAGGGTCTGAGAATGGCTACACCTTC
cdr3_aa: CAISLTGSENGYTF
clone_size: once
v_call: TRBV10-3
d_call: TRBD1
j_call: TRBJ1-2

cdr3_nt: TGTGCCACTAGGACTCTAGATAGCAATCAGCCCCAGCATTTT
cdr3_aa: CATRTLDSNQPQHF
clone_size: few
v_call: TRBV6-5
d_call: -
j_call: TRBJ1-5

cdr3_nt: TGTGCCCGTGACAGGAGGAACTATGGCTACACCTTC
cdr3_aa: CARDRRNYGYTF
clone_size: few
v_call: TRBV30
d_call: -
j_call: TRBJ1-2

cdr3_nt: TGTGCCAGCAGTTCTCCACAGGGGGACTATGGCTACACCTTC
cdr3_aa: CASSSPQGDYGYTF
clone_size: -
v_call: TRBV28
d_call: TRBD1
j_call: TRBJ1-2

cdr3_nt: TGTGCCAGCAGCCCGGGACTAGCGGGAGGAACCGGGGAGCTGTTTTTT
cdr3_aa: CASSPGLAGGTGELFF
clone_size: -
v_call: TRBV7-9
d_call: TRBD2
j_call: TRBJ2-2

cdr3_nt: TGTGCCAGCAGCGTAGATCCCGGGAGGCCGGGAGATACGCAGTATTTT
cdr3_aa: CASSVDPGRPGDTQYF
clone_size: -
v_call: TRBV9
d_call: TRBD2
j_call: TRBJ2-3

cdr3_nt: TGTGCCAGCAGCCTCAGCGGGGGGTCCTACAATGAGCAGTTCTTC
cdr3_aa: CASSLSGGSYNEQFF
clone_size: -
v_call: TRBV5-4
d_call: TRBD2
j_call: TRBJ2-1

cdr3_nt: TGCGCCAGCAGCCAAGATCGGGGAAATGAAGCTTTCTTT
cdr3_aa: CASSQDRGNEAFF
clone_size: -
v_call: TRBV4-3
d_call: -
j_call: TRBJ1-1

cdr3_nt: TGTGCCAGCAGCTTAGAGGGGCGGAGCTCCTACGAGCAGTACTTC
cdr3_aa: CASSLEGRSSYEQYF
clone_size: -
v_call: TRBV7-9
d_call: -
j_call: TRBJ2-7

cdr3_nt: TGTGCCAGCAGTGAAGGGGGCCGTGAGCAGTTCTTC
cdr3_aa: CASSEGGREQFF
clone_size: -
v_call: TRBV6-1
d_call: -
j_call: TRBJ2-1

cdr3_nt: TGTGCCAGTAGGGAGCGGGGAAGCTCCTACGAGCAGTACTTC
cdr3_aa: CASRERGSSYEQYF
clone_size: once
v_call: TRBV19
d_call: TRBD2
j_call: TRBJ2-7

cdr3_nt: TGTGCCAGCAGCCCTCCGGGACAGAACACCGGGGAGCTGTTTTTT
cdr3_aa: CASSPPGQNTGELFF
clone_size: -
v_call: TRBV7-2
d_call: -
j_call: TRBJ2-2

cdr3_nt: TGTGCCAGCAGTCCCTCAAGGGGGCTGGCTAATGAAAAACTGTTTTTT
cdr3_aa: CASSPSRGLANEKLFF
clone_size: -
v_call: TRBV28
d_call: TRBD1
j_call: TRBJ1-4

cdr3_nt: TGTGCCAGCTCACGAGGGACTGTAAATGAGCAGTTCTTC
cdr3_aa: CASSRGTVNEQFF
clone_size: -
v_call: TRBV18
d_call: -
j_call: TRBJ2-1